The 10 T cell receptor beta chains below all came from one sample that was sequenced in a study of quantifying T cell responses using KT2 cells. Study as a whole: Reverse transcription used primers in the TCR alpha and beta constant regions.

An oligo carrying a UMI was ligated to the cDNA 3' end. An equimolar mix of RC1.1 and RC1.2 primed the beta chain across TRBC1 and TRBC2. Each CDR3 protein gets one entry after TCRdb re-called the UMI-ligation and nested PCR reads with MiXCR. The data show some 43,000 distinct CDR3 sequences, about a sixth seen once. Sample: PBMCs spiked with cells of the T cell clone KT2. These receptors all stem from a human donor.

The rearrangement links TRBV7-9 to TRBJ2-4; D uncertain. The germline V and J ends were trimmed by 5 bases and 0 bases, with 11 bases remaining between them. The CDR3 totals 15 residues. The V gene's germline CDR1 is SEHNR and CDR2 FQNEAQ (reference sequence). The CDR3 sequence: CASSPENLAKNIQYF. The CDR3 coding sequence is TGTGCCAGCAGCCCCGAGAATTTAGCCAAAAACATTCAGTACTTC. The variable domain in full, completed from reference TRBV7-9 and TRBJ2-4, reads DTGVSQNPRHKITKRGQNVTFRCDPISEHNRLYWYRQTLGQGPEFLTYFQNEAQLEKSRLLSDRFSAERPKGSFSTLEIQRTEQGDSAMYLCASSPENLAKNIQYFGAGTRLSVL.

This clonotype was counted a few times. The chain carries TRBV5-4 and TRBJ1-1; D is undetermined. The CDR3 loop spans 15 amino acids. Germline V gene lookup returns CDR1 SGHNT and CDR2 YYREEE (reference sequence). Trimming shortened V by 0 bases and J by 1 base, and 10 bases separated the two germline ends. CDR3 region: CASSLGVDRNTEAFF. CDR3 DNA sequence: TGTGCCAGCAGCTTGGGGGTTGATCGGAACACTGAAGCTTTCTTT.

V and J are TRBV5-6 and TRBJ1-5; tentative D call: TRBD1 (5 bases). CDR3 length: 14 amino acids. The V end lost 1 base, the J end lost 6 bases, and 11 bases lay between the germline ends. Germline assignment: CDR1 SGHDT and CDR2 YYEEEE. CDR3 nucleotide sequence: TGTGCCAGCAGCTTGCGGGGGGTGAGTCAGCCCCAGCATTTT. It yields the protein CASSLRGVSQPQHF. Based on the CDR3 plus reference TRBV5-6 and TRBJ1-5, the full variable domain is DAGVTQSPTHLIKTRGQQVTLRCSPKSGHDTVSWYQQALGQGPQFIFQYYEEEERQRGNFPDRFSGHQFPNYSSELNVNALLLGDSALYLCASSLRGVSQPQHFGDGTRLSIL.

The genes are TRBV15 and TRBJ1-1, with D possibly being TRBD1 (5 bases). The CDR3 has 16 amino acids. The ends were cut back, 0 bases at V and 1 base at J, with 12 bases in the middle. From germline, CDR1 is LNHNV and CDR2 YYDKDF (reference sequence). CDR3: CATSRDLGLRNTEAFF. DNA for the CDR3: TGTGCCACCAGCAGAGACCTGGGACTGAGGAACACTGAAGCTTTCTTT.

This clonotype has only a few counts. J is TRBJ2-3 and V is TRBV30, with TRBD2 identical over 7 bases. The germline CDR1 and CDR2 sequences are GTSNPN and SVGIG (reference sequence). The junction had 6 bases not matched to a gene; V was cut back by 0 bases and J by 3 bases. This CDR3 has 15 residues. The CDR3 sequence: CAWSVTGGLTDTQYF. The DNA of the CDR3 is TGTGCCTGGAGTGTGACGGGAGGTCTTACAGATACGCAGTATTTT.

The genes are TRBV2 and TRBJ1-4, with TRBD1 as a possible D gene (6 bases). The germline V and J ends were trimmed by 8 bases and 8 bases, with 18 bases remaining between them. Germline values: CDR1 SNHLY, CDR2 FYNNEI. CDR3 length equals 14 residues. The CDR3 DNA sequence: TGTGCCAGCGTTCTTTATGAGGGGGGAGAAAAACTGTTTTTT. It codes for CASVLYEGGEKLFF.

This clonotype was seen more than once but under ten times. The chain uses TRBV12-3 or TRBV12-4 and TRBJ2-7; weak D call: TRBD1 (6 bases). Trimming removed 3 bases at V and 3 bases at J, with 24 bases between. The CDR3 loop spans 18 amino acids. CDR3 in amino acids: CASSFTRIRSRDNYEQYF. In DNA, the CDR3 is TGTGCCAGCAGTTTCACACGAATACGAAGCCGGGACAACTACGAGCAGTACTTC.

There are a few counts of this clonotype. This rearrangement joins TRBV2 to TRBJ1-6, with D unresolved. CDR3 length: 15 residues. V was pared by 6 bases and J by 3 bases, with 12 bases between. Germline loops: CDR1 SNHLY, CDR2 FYNNEI. The CDR3 spells CASRPQDIYNSPLHF. The DNA for the CDR3 is TGTGCCAGCAGACCCCAGGATATCTATAATTCACCCCTCCACTTT.

This clonotype was observed many times. The chain has TRBV20-1 and TRBJ2-1; D call uncertain. CDR3 length: 13 amino acids. V lost 0 bases to trimming and J lost 5 bases, with 8 bases between them. Germline-derived CDR1 and CDR2 are DFQATT and SNEGSKA (reference sequence). CDR3 nucleotides: TGCAGTGCTAGAGAGGGTCGGCACAATGAGCAGTTCTTC. As protein: CSAREGRHNEQFF.

This clonotype was counted only a few times. This rearrangement joins TRBV27 to TRBJ1-3; D gene uncertain. Trimming pared 0 bases from V and 2 bases from J, leaving 8 bases between. From germline, CDR1 is MNHEY and CDR2 SMNVEV (reference sequence). This CDR3 has 15 residues. The DNA of the CDR3 is TGTGCCAGCAGTTTATCGATCGGGGCTGGAAACACCATATATTTT. It codes for CASSLSIGAGNTIYF.